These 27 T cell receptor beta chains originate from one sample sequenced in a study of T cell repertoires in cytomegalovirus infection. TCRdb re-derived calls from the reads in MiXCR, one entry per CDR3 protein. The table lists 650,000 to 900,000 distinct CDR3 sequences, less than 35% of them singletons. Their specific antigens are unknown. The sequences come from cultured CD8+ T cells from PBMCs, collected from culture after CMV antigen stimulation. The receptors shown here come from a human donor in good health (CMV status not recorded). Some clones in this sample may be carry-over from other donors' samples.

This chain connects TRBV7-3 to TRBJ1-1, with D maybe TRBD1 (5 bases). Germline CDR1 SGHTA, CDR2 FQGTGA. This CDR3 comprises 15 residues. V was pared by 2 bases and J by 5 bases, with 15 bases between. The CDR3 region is CASSLGVAGGTEAFF. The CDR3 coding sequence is TGTGCCAGCAGCTTAGGGGTTGCTGGGGGGACTGAAGCTTTCTTT.

The CDR3 reads CASSPRTAYQETQYF. In DNA form, the CDR3 reads TGTGCCAGTAGTCCTCGGACGGCGTACCAAGAGACCCAGTACTTC. The chain joins TRBV19 to TRBJ2-5; D is ambiguous. V was pared by 5 bases and J by 0 bases, with 13 bases between. The CDR3 is 15 residues long. Looked up from germline, CDR1 is LNHDA and CDR2 is SQIVND (reference sequence).

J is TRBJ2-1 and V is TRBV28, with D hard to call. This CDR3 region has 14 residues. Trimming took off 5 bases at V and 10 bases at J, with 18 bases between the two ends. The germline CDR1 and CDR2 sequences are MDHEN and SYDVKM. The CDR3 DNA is TGTGCCAGCAGTCCACCCCCTCGCCTGATCGAGCAGTTCTTC. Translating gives CASSPPPRLIEQFF.

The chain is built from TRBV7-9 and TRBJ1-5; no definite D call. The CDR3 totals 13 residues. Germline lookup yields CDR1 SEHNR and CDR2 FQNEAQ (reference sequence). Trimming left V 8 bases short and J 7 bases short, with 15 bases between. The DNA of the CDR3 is TGTGCCAGCGATGGAGGGTTAGGGCAGCCCCAGCATTTT. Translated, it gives CASDGGLGQPQHF.

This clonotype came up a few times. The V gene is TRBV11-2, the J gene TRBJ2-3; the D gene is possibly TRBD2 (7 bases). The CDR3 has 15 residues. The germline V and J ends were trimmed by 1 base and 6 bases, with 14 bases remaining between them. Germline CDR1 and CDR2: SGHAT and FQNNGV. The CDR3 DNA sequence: TGTGCCAGCAGCTTAGGCGGGGGCCCCCAGGATACGCAGTATTTT. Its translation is CASSLGGGPQDTQYF.

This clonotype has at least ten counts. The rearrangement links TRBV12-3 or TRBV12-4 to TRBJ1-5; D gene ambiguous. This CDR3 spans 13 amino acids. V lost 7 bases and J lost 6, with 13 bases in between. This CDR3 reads CASTEGGFQPQHF. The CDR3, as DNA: TGTGCCAGCACCGAGGGAGGGTTTCAGCCCCAGCATTTT.

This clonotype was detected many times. The CDR3 spells CASSWRGIEETQYF. The CDR3 nucleotides read TGTGCCAGCAGCTGGAGGGGTATTGAAGAGACCCAGTACTTC. The rearrangement links TRBV7-6 to TRBJ2-5; D possibly corresponds to TRBD2 (6 bases). Germline V gene data show CDR1 as SGHVS and CDR2 as FNYEAQ. The CDR3 totals 14 residues. V shed 4 bases and J shed 3 bases, with 12 bases lying between them.

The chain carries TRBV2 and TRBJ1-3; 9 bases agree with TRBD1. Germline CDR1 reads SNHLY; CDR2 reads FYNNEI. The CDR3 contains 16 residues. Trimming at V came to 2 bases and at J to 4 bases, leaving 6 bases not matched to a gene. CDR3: CASSENRGLRGNTIYF. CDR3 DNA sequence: TGTGCCAGCAGTGAAAACAGGGGGCTAAGAGGAAACACCATATATTTT.

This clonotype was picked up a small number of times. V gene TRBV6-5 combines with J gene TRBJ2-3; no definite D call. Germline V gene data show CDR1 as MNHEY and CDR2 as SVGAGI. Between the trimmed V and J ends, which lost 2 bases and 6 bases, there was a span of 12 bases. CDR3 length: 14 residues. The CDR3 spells CASSYVYPTDTQYF. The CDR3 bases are TGTGCCAGCAGTTACGTCTACCCCACGGATACGCAGTATTTT.

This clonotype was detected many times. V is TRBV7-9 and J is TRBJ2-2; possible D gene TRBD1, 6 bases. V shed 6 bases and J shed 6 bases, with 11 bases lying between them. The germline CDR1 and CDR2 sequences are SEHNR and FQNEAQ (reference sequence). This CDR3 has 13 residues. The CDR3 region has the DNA TGTGCCAGCAGTTCTGGACAGCCCGGGGAGCTGTTTTTT. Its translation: CASSSGQPGELFF.

As DNA, the CDR3 is TGTGCCAGCAGTTTGTTGGAGGGGGCAAAGGGGGATCAGCCCCAGCATTTT. It specifies CASSLLEGAKGDQPQHF. This rearrangement joins TRBV28 to TRBJ1-5; 7 nucleotides line up with TRBD1. CDR1 and CDR2 from the germline V gene are MDHEN and SYDVKM. This CDR3 is built from 17 residues. Trimming cost V 3 bases and J 5 bases; bases outside gene matches: 13.

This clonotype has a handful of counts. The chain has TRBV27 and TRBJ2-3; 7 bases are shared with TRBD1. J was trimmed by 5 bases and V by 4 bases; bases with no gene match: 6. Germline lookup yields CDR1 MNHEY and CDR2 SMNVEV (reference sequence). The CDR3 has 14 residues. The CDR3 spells CASSSTGAGDTQYF. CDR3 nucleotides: TGTGCCAGCAGTTCTACAGGGGCGGGAGATACGCAGTATTTT.

CDR3 nucleotides: TGTGCCAGCAGCCAACGGGGAGCAACTAATGAAAAACTGTTTTTT. Amino acids: CASSQRGATNEKLFF. The chain joins TRBV14 to TRBJ1-4; D ambiguous. V lost 2 bases and J 0 bases, leaving 7 bases between the germline ends. Germline assignment: CDR1 SGHDN and CDR2 FVKESK. This CDR3 has 15 amino acids. The whole variable domain, remainder taken from reference TRBV14 and TRBJ1-4, is EAGVTQFPSHSVIEKGQTVTLRCDPISGHDNLYWYRRVMGKEIKFLLHFVKESKQDESGMPNNRFLAERTGGTYSTLKVQPAELEDSGVYFCASSQRGATNEKLFFGSGTQLSVL.

This CDR3 is CASSPGTLPNEQFF. CDR3 nucleotides: TGTGCCAGCAGTCCCGGGACCTTACCCAATGAGCAGTTCTTC. The chain recombines TRBV27 with TRBJ2-1; the D call may be TRBD1 or TRBD2 (5 bases each). CDR3 length equals 14 residues. Per the germline V gene, CDR1 is MNHEY and CDR2 is SMNVEV (reference sequence). The V gene lost 5 bases and the J gene lost 6 bases, with 14 bases spanning the gap.

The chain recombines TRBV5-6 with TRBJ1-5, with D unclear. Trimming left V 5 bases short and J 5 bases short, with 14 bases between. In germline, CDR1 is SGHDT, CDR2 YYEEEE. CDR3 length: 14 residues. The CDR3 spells CASSREVGDQPQHF. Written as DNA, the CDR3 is TGTGCCAGCAGTAGGGAGGTCGGGGATCAGCCCCAGCATTTT.

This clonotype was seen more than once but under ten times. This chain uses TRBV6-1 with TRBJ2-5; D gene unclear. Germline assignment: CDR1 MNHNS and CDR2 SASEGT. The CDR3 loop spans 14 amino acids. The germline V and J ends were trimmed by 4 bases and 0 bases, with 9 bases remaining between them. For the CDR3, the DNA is TGTGCCAGCAGTGCCCAGGTGGACCAAGAGACCCAGTACTTC. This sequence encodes CASSAQVDQETQYF.

The CDR3 DNA is TGTGCCAGCAGCTTCAGGGGTTTGGAGCAGTACTTC. Translating gives CASSFRGLEQYF. V and J are TRBV7-4 and TRBJ2-7, with D perhaps matching TRBD1 (6 bases). CDR3 length: 12 amino acids. Germline CDR1 and CDR2: SGHVT and SQSDAQ. Trimming removed 3 bases at V and 7 bases at J, with 10 bases between.

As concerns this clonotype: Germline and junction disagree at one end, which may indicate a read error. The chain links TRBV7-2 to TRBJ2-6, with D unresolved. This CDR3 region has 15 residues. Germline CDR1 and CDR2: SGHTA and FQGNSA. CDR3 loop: CVSTFSHSGANVLTF. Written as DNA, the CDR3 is TGTGTCAGCACCTTTTCTCACTCTGGGGCCAACGTCCTGACTTTC.

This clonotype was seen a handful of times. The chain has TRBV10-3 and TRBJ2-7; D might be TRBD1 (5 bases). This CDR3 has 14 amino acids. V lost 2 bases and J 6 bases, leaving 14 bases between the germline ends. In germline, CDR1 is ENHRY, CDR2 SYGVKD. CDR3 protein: CAISEGSGIGEQYV. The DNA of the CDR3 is TGTGCCATCAGTGAGGGGTCAGGGATAGGCGAGCAGTACGTC.

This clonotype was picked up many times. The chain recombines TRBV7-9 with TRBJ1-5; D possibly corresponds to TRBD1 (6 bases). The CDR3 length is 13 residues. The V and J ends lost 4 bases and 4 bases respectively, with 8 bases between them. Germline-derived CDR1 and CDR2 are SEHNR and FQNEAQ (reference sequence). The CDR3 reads CASSSGANQPQHF. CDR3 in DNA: TGTGCCAGCAGCTCGGGGGCGAATCAGCCCCAGCATTTT.

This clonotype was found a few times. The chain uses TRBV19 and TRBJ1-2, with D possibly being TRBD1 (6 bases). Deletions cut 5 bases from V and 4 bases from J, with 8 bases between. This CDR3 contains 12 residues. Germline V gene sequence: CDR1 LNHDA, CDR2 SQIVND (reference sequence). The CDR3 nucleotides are TGTGCCAGTAGTCCACAGGGCTATGGCTACACCTTC. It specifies CASSPQGYGYTF.

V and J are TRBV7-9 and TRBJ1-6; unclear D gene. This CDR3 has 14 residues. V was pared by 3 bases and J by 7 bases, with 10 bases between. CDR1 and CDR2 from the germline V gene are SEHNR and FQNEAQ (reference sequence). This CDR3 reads CASSLRKSNSPLHF. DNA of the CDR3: TGTGCCAGCAGCTTGCGAAAATCAAATTCACCCCTCCACTTT.

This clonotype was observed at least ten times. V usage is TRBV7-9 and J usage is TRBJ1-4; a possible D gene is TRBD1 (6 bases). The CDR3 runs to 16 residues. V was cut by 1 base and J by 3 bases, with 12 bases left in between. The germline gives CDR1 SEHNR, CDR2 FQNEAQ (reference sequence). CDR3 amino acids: CASSLGQGPPNEKLFF. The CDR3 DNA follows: TGTGCCAGCAGCTTAGGCCAGGGGCCTCCTAATGAAAAACTGTTTTTT.

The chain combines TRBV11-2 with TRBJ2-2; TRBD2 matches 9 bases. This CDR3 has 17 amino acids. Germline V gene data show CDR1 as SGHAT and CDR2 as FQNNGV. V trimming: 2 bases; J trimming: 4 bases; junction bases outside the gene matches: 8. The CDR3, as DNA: TGTGCCAGCAGCTTATGGAAGCGGGGGGTCATCACCGGGGAGCTGTTTTTT. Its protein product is CASSLWKRGVITGELFF.

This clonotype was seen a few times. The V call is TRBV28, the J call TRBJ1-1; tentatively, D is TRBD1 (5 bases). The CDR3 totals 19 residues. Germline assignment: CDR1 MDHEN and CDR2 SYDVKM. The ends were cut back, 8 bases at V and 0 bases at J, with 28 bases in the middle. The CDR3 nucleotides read TGTGCCAGCGTTAAACTGGCGGACATGCTGATGGGGATGAACACTGAAGCTTTCTTT. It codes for CASVKLADMLMGMNTEAFF.

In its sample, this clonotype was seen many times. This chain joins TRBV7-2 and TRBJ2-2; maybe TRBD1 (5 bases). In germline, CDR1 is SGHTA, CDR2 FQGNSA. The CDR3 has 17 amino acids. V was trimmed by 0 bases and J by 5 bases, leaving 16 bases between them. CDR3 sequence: CASSLAGQGFATGELFF. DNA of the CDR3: TGTGCCAGCAGCTTAGCGGGCCAGGGATTTGCTACCGGGGAGCTGTTTTTT.

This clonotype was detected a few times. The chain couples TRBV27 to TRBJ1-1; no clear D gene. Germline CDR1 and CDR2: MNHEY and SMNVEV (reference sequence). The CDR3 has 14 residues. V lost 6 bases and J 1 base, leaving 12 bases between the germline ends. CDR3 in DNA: TGTGCCAGCAGCCCCGGAACCTGGAACACTGAAGCTTTCTTT. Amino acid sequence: CASSPGTWNTEAFF.